The clone carrying this T cell receptor (beta chain) has at least ten counts. Documented time point: before trial treatment. Each eligible patient had an advanced solid tumor, and these tumors lacked tumor-infiltrating lymphocytes. The CDR3 is made up of 14 amino acids. Looked up from germline, CDR1 is DFQATT and CDR2 is SNEGSKA (reference sequence). With 6 bases removed from V and 4 bases from J, the gap between germline ends came to 18 bases. These data come from a study of low-dose radiotherapy and immunotherapy resistance in tumors. Overall study context: For Cohort 1, fractions of 0.5 Gy were given every 2 weeks, reaching 6.5 Gy overall. Every day for four cycles from cycle 1 day 1, patients took 300 mg of oral aspirin.

First-strand cDNA relied on TRAV- and TRBV-specific primers spanning alpha and beta chains. The authors amplified TCRs for approximately 18 PCR cycles with a constant-region primer and a V-primer adapter. Researchers amplified the isolated mRNA using in vitro transcription. TCRdb analysed the reads with MiXCR anew, one entry per CDR3 protein. In the table there are 60,000 to 90,000 distinct CDR3 sequences, more than 25% of which are singletons. The specimen was PBMCs, collected before treatment. This chain uses TRBV20-1 with TRBJ1-2; unclear D gene. This sequence originates from a female donor with ovarian cancer. CDR3 bases: TGCAGTGCCCGCCCTGATACACGATTCTATGGCTACACCTTC. As protein: CSARPDTRFYGYTF.